This T cell receptor beta chain emerged from a study of radiotherapy plus CTLA-4 blockade in lung cancer. Study-wide background: Objective responses arose in over 15% of patients, and 31% experienced disease control.

CDR3 length: 16 residues. Germline V gene lookup returns CDR1 SGHAT and CDR2 FQNNGV. V trimming: 5 bases; J trimming: 5 bases; junction bases outside the gene matches: 9. Only in-frame clones appear in the TCRdb table, and some are missing; sequencing was by immunoSEQ multiplex PCR. This table has 48,000 or so clones, 84% appearing once. The study's findings and limits: Early blood T cell clone dynamics reportedly forecast response best, with interferon-beta.

As concerns this clone: Its target is unknown.

The starting material was peripheral blood, obtained from a patient treated with radiotherapy plus ipilimumab. This TCR was sampled from a human donor with non-small cell lung cancer whose response to radiotherapy plus ipilimumab could not be evaluated. The chain joins TRBV11-2 to TRBJ2-5, with TRBD2 matching 12 bases. The CDR3 sequence: CASSPRTSGITETQYF. CDR3 DNA: TGTGCCAGCAGCCCGAGGACTAGCGGGATTACGGAGACCCAGTACTTC.